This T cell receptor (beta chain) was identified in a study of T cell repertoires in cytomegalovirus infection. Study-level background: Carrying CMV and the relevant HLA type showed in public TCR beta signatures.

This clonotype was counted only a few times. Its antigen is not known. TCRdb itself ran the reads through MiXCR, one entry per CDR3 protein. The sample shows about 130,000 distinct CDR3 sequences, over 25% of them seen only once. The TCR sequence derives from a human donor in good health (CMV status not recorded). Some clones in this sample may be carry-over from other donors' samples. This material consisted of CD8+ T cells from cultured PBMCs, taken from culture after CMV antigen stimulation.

In DNA form, the CDR3 reads TGTGCCAGCAGCTTACCAGGGGGATCTGGGGCCAACGTCCTGACTTTC. Translated: CASSLPGGSGANVLTF. The chain recombines TRBV7-6 with TRBJ2-6; 7 nucleotides match TRBD1. Losses at the gene ends were 2 bases for V and 1 base for J; bases not matched to a gene: 2. Germline loops: CDR1 SGHVS, CDR2 FNYEAQ. CDR3 length: 16 residues.